This T cell receptor (beta chain) was sequenced for a study of T cells after yellow fever vaccination. From the 5' RACE reads, TCRdb called clonotypes with MiXCR, one entry per CDR3 protein. The sample consists of 300,000 or so distinct CDR3 sequences, 3% to 4.5% of them appearing once. This CDR3 spans 17 amino acids. V gave up 1 base and J gave up 4 bases, with 14 bases separating them. Germline loops: CDR1 LGHNA, CDR2 YSLEER. This clonotype was counted at least ten times. The clonotype was recovered from a man younger than 35 who received the YFV17D yellow fever vaccine. The sample here was PBMCs, taken 5 days after the yellow fever booster vaccination. The chain uses TRBV4-3 and TRBJ2-6; possibly TRBD2 for D (6 bases). In DNA, the CDR3 is TGCGCCAGCAGCCAAGTACCTGGAGGGGACGGGGCCAACGTCCTGACTTTC. This encodes CASSQVPGGDGANVLTF.